Below, 29 T cell receptor beta chains from the same sample are listed, as sequenced in a study of CD8 T cells in acute hepatitis C reinfection. The time point is: naive CD8 control sorted from an acute-time-point sample. Clones were read by immunoSEQ multiplex PCR, and TCRdb kept only the in-frame ones, dropping some. The table has about 38,000 clones, around 87% seen once. Material for sequencing was naive CD8+ T cells from PBMCs. The receptors shown here come from a young man with chronic hepatitis C.

The V gene is TRBV27, the J gene TRBJ2-1, with 7 bases matching TRBD1. The CDR3 length is 17 residues. V lost 5 bases and J lost 0; bases outside the gene matches: 10. The germline V gene has CDR1 MNHEY and CDR2 SMNVEV (reference sequence). The CDR3 nucleotides are TGTGCCAGCAGTCCACCCCAGGCAGGGGGCTCCTACAATGAGCAGTTCTTC. This sequence encodes CASSPPQAGGSYNEQFF.

J is TRBJ2-1 and V is TRBV7-7; 7 bases align to TRBD1. The V gene's germline CDR1 is SSHAT and CDR2 FNYEAQ (reference sequence). This CDR3 has 16 residues. The ends lost 5 bases at V and 1 base at J; junction bases unmatched: 8. CDR3 coding DNA: TGTGCCAGCAGCCCGGGACAGCTGGGGTCCTACAATGAGCAGTTCTTC. As protein: CASSPGQLGSYNEQFF.

As concerns this clone: The sample contains more than one DNA sequence encoding this CDR3. This chain links TRBV2 with TRBJ1-1; D is unresolved. Trimming stripped 6 bases from V and 1 base from J, with 3 bases between. Germline V lookup: CDR1 SNHLY, CDR2 FYNNEI. This CDR3 region has 11 residues. Written as DNA, the CDR3 is TGTGCCAGCAGACCGAACACTGAAGCTTTCTTT. This encodes CASRPNTEAFF.

The J gene is TRBJ1-1, the V gene TRBV6-6, with 10 positions matching TRBD1. V shed 5 bases and J 5 bases; nucleotides not matched to a gene: 5. In germline, CDR1 is MNHNY, CDR2 SVGAGI (reference sequence). This CDR3 has 14 residues. The CDR3 DNA reads as TGTGCCAGCAGTGGGACAGGGGTGGTAACTGAAGCTTTCTTT. Its protein is CASSGTGVVTEAFF.

V and J are TRBV30 and TRBJ1-1, with D unresolved. Germline CDR1 is GTSNPN and CDR2 is SVGIG (reference sequence). V was trimmed by 3 bases and J by 3 bases, leaving 17 bases between them. The length of the CDR3 is 15 residues. CDR3 sequence (DNA): TGTGCCTGGAGGGCGAGGGAAAGGTGGGACACTGAAGCTTTCTTT. Protein product: CAWRARERWDTEAFF.

This chain links TRBV2 with TRBJ2-7; D not resolved. Looked up from germline, CDR1 is SNHLY and CDR2 is FYNNEI. The CDR3 totals 13 residues. Between the trimmed V and J ends, which lost 3 bases and 0 bases, there was a span of 6 bases. CDR3 residues: CASSDTYSYEQYF. For the CDR3, the DNA is TGTGCCAGCAGTGACACCTACTCCTACGAGCAGTACTTC.

This chain connects TRBV27 to TRBJ1-4; D is unresolved. The CDR3 spans 11 residues. Germline CDR1 MNHEY, CDR2 SMNVEV (reference sequence). V was cut by 7 bases and J by 8 bases, with 8 bases left in between. The CDR3: CASKNDEKLFF. In nucleotides, the CDR3 is TGTGCCAGCAAAAACGACGAAAAACTGTTTTTT.

V and J are TRBV5-4 and TRBJ2-5; TRBD2 agrees at 9 bases. CDR1 is SGHNT and CDR2 is YYREEE in the germline V gene (reference sequence). The V and J ends lost 1 base and 1 base, in that order; junction bases with no gene match: 8. This CDR3 is built from 17 residues. CDR3 residues: CASSLLSSGIIQETQYF. CDR3 DNA: TGTGCCAGCAGCTTGTTGTCTAGCGGGATCATCCAAGAGACCCAGTACTTC. The full variable domain, completed using reference TRBV5-4 and TRBJ2-5, is ETGVTQSPTHLIKTRGQQVTLRCSSQSGHNTVSWYQQALGQGPQFIFQYYREEENGRGNFPPRFSGLQFPNYSSELNVNALELDDSALYLCASSLLSSGIIQETQYFGPGTRLLVL.

The CDR3 DNA follows: TGTGCCAGCAGTGCCAGGGACAGGGGCACTGAAGCTTTCTTT. Translated, it gives CASSARDRGTEAFF. J is TRBJ1-1 and V is TRBV27; 10 nucleotides line up with TRBD1. The CDR3 extends over 14 amino acids. Germline V gene lookup returns CDR1 MNHEY and CDR2 SMNVEV (reference sequence). J was trimmed by 4 bases and V by 5 bases; bases with no gene match: 4.

The rearrangement links TRBV18 to TRBJ2-3; D is unclear. Germline CDR1 is KGHSH and CDR2 is LQKENI. V dropped 5 bases and J dropped 2 bases, with 11 bases sitting between them. The CDR3 is 14 residues long. CDR3 amino acids: CASSNGPHTDTQYF. The CDR3 nucleotides read TGTGCCAGCTCAAATGGACCGCACACAGATACGCAGTATTTT. The full variable domain, with the rest looked up from reference TRBV18 and TRBJ2-3, is NAGVMQNPRHLVRRRGQEARLRCSPMKGHSHVYWYRQLPEEGLKFMVYLQKENIIDESGMPKERFSAEFPKEGPSILRIQQVVRGDSAAYFCASSNGPHTDTQYFGPGTRLTVL.

The chain recombines TRBV13 with TRBJ1-3; 8 nucleotides align to TRBD1. V lost 5 bases to trimming and J lost 6 bases; unmatched junction nucleotides: 6. CDR1 and CDR2 from the germline V gene are PRHDT and FYEKMQ (reference sequence). This CDR3 contains 14 residues. CDR3 region: CASSERTGLNTIYF. The CDR3, as DNA: TGTGCCAGCAGCGAGCGGACAGGGTTAAACACCATATATTTT. Supplemented by reference TRBV13 and TRBJ1-3, the full variable domain reads AAGVIQSPRHLIKEKRETATLKCYPIPRHDTVYWYQQGPGQDPQFLISFYEKMQSDKGSIPDRFSAQQFSDYHSELNMSSLELGDSALYFCASSERTGLNTIYFGEGSWLTVV.

This clone appeared a few times. J is TRBJ1-1 and V is TRBV27; 7 bases align to TRBD1. Unmatched junction bases numbered 6, after V lost 3 bases and J lost 5 bases. Germline-derived CDR1 and CDR2 are MNHEY and SMNVEV (reference sequence). The CDR3 loop spans 14 amino acids. The CDR3 region is CASSLTVRGTEAFF. CDR3 bases: TGTGCCAGCAGTTTGACAGTCAGGGGGACTGAAGCTTTCTTT.

This clone is a singleton in its sample. The rearrangement uses TRBV4-1 and TRBJ2-7; TRBD2 is a possible D gene (7 bases). Trimming removed 1 base at V and 3 bases at J, with 10 bases between. Germline V gene data show CDR1 as MGHRA and CDR2 as YSYEKL. The CDR3 is 14 residues long. The CDR3 spells CASSQGEGDYEQYF. The CDR3 coding sequence is TGCGCCAGCAGCCAAGGGGAGGGGGACTACGAGCAGTACTTC.

The genes are TRBV2 and TRBJ2-7; 9 nucleotides line up with TRBD1. CDR1 and CDR2 (germline): SNHLY, FYNNEI. The CDR3 totals 12 residues. With 6 bases clipped from V and 6 bases from J, the junction kept 3 bases outside the gene matches. The CDR3 DNA reads TGTGCCAGCAGGGACAGGGGTGCCGAGCAGTACTTC. Its translation is CASRDRGAEQYF.

The V gene is TRBV5-4, the J gene TRBJ2-1; D gene ambiguous. With 0 bases removed from V and 4 bases from J, the gap between germline ends came to 5 bases. The length of the CDR3 is 13 residues. Germline CDR1 SGHNT, CDR2 YYREEE (reference sequence). CDR3 coding DNA: TGTGCCAGCAGCTTGGACAGTTACAATGAGCAGTTCTTC. It encodes CASSLDSYNEQFF.

This clone appeared a single time. The rearrangement uses TRBV9 and TRBJ2-5, with D possibly being TRBD2 (6 bases). Looked up from germline, CDR1 is SGDLS and CDR2 is YYNGEE. The CDR3 length is 15 residues. V was clipped by 0 bases and J by 2 bases, with 11 bases between them. Written as DNA, the CDR3 is TGTGCCAGCAGCGTAGCTGGGGGACTGCAAGAGACCCAGTACTTC. Translating it yields CASSVAGGLQETQYF.

The V gene is TRBV7-8, the J gene TRBJ2-7; tentatively, D is TRBD2 (5 bases). This CDR3 has 13 amino acids. Trimming stripped 1 base from V and 12 bases from J, with 16 bases between. Per the germline V gene, CDR1 is SGHVS and CDR2 is FQNEAQ. The DNA for the CDR3 is TGTGCCAGCAGCTTAGGAGTTATGGACTTCATGTACTTC. Translating it yields CASSLGVMDFMYF.

The chain joins TRBV13 to TRBJ1-1; 10 bases map to TRBD1. V lost 5 bases to trimming and J lost 3 bases; unmatched junction nucleotides: 3. Germline V gives CDR1 PRHDT, CDR2 FYEKMQ (reference sequence). The CDR3 is 14 residues long. The CDR3 coding sequence is TGTGCCAGCAGCCGGGGACAGGGGTACACTGAAGCTTTCTTT. Translated, it gives CASSRGQGYTEAFF.

The chain carries TRBV27 and TRBJ2-3, with D perhaps matching TRBD1 (5 bases). V lost 3 bases, J lost 5 bases, and 15 bases lay in between. Germline assignment: CDR1 MNHEY and CDR2 SMNVEV (reference sequence). This CDR3 spans 15 amino acids. The CDR3 region has the DNA TGTGCCAGCAGTTTGGTGGGGCCGCCCGGAGATACGCAGTATTTT. It encodes CASSLVGPPGDTQYF.

The chain is built from TRBV27 and TRBJ2-1, with D possibly called TRBD1 or TRBD2 (5 bases each). V dropped 5 bases and J dropped 12 bases, with 23 bases sitting between them. The CDR3 is 15 amino acids. Germline V CDR1 and CDR2: MNHEY, SMNVEV (reference sequence). As DNA, the CDR3 is TGTGCCAGCAGTGCTACCGGGACGGCAAAGGCGGGGCAGTTCTTC. It codes for CASSATGTAKAGQFF.

This chain uses TRBV7-9 with TRBJ2-7; 7 bases fit TRBD1. The CDR3 loop spans 14 amino acids. Germline V gene data show CDR1 as SEHNR and CDR2 as FQNEAQ (reference sequence). V lost 5 bases to trimming and J lost 2 bases; unmatched junction nucleotides: 6. The CDR3 nucleotides read TGTGCCAGCAGCCCCGGGACAGCCCCCTACGAGCAGTACTTC. This sequence encodes CASSPGTAPYEQYF.

The V gene is TRBV2, the J gene TRBJ1-2; 8 positions match TRBD1. In germline, CDR1 is SNHLY, CDR2 FYNNEI. Trimming removed 6 bases from V and 4 bases from J; junction bases left unmatched: 7. The CDR3 contains 14 residues. The CDR3 nucleotides read TGTGCCAGCAGGGACCGGGACAGGAGCTATGGCTACACCTTC. Protein sequence: CASRDRDRSYGYTF.

The chain joins TRBV4-1 to TRBJ2-1, with 10 bases lining up with TRBD2. Trimming removed 3 bases from V and 7 bases from J; junction bases left unmatched: 9. This CDR3 region has 16 residues. CDR1 and CDR2 (germline): MGHRA, YSYEKL. The DNA for the CDR3 is TGCGCCAGCAGCCAGGGGCTAGCGGGGGATGGTAATGAGCAGTTCTTC. Amino acid sequence: CASSQGLAGDGNEQFF.

The gene calls are TRBV6-1 and TRBJ2-1; TRBD2 might be the D (5 bases). The V and J ends lost 10 bases and 0 bases respectively, with 13 bases between them. The CDR3 has 14 residues. CDR1 and CDR2 from the germline V gene are MNHNS and SASEGT. The CDR3 DNA follows: TGTGCCACCGCGGGCTCTAGCTCCTACAATGAGCAGTTCTTC. Residues: CATAGSSSYNEQFF.

The V and J genes are TRBV4-1 and TRBJ2-7, with 9 nucleotides matching TRBD2. With 5 bases clipped from V and 2 bases from J, the junction kept 10 bases outside the gene matches. Germline V lookup: CDR1 MGHRA, CDR2 YSYEKL. The CDR3 is 16 residues long. The CDR3 DNA reads as TGCGCCAGCAGCTCCAGTTGGACTAGCGCCACCTACGAGCAGTACTTC. Protein product: CASSSSWTSATYEQYF.

This rearrangement joins TRBV7-9 to TRBJ1-2; tentatively, D is TRBD1 (5 bases). This CDR3 has 14 residues. The germline V gene encodes CDR1 SEHNR and CDR2 FQNEAQ (reference sequence). The V end was cut by 3 bases, the J end by 5 bases, with 13 bases between. CDR3 in amino acids: CASSLQGLRYGYTF. DNA of the CDR3: TGTGCCAGCAGCTTGCAGGGACTTAGGTATGGCTACACCTTC. Based on the CDR3 plus reference TRBV7-9 and TRBJ1-2, the full variable domain is DTGVSQNPRHKITKRGQNVTFRCDPISEHNRLYWYRQTLGQGPEFLTYFQNEAQLEKSRLLSDRFSAERPKGSFSTLEIQRTEQGDSAMYLCASSLQGLRYGYTFGSGTRLTVV.

The chain uses TRBV5-6 and TRBJ2-1, with D tentatively TRBD2 (5 bases). Germline V gives CDR1 SGHDT, CDR2 YYEEEE. The CDR3 consists of 14 residues. V was cut by 0 bases and J by 9 bases, with 13 bases left in between. The CDR3 DNA reads as TGTGCCAGCAGCTTGGCTGCGGGCTGGGGTGAGCAGTTCTTC. Amino acid sequence: CASSLAAGWGEQFF.

The genes are TRBV27 and TRBJ1-2; maybe TRBD1 (6 bases). From germline, CDR1 is MNHEY and CDR2 SMNVEV (reference sequence). The CDR3 spans 15 residues. Trimming left V 6 bases short and J 4 bases short, with 18 bases between. CDR3 sequence reads: CASSPGGAGSYGYTF. The CDR3 bases are TGTGCCAGCAGCCCGGGGGGGGCAGGAAGCTATGGCTACACCTTC.

The rearrangement uses TRBV6-5 and TRBJ2-7; D gene ambiguous. This CDR3 spans 12 amino acids. Looked up from germline, CDR1 is MNHEY and CDR2 is SVGAGI. V dropped 5 bases and J dropped 3 bases, with 8 bases sitting between them. The CDR3 loop is CASSPTLYEQYF. The CDR3 region has the DNA TGTGCCAGCAGTCCCACTCTCTACGAGCAGTACTTC.